These 9 T cell receptor beta chains share one sample of origin, sequenced in a study of T-cell memory formation after mild COVID-19 (dated by TCRdb to the early 2020s). To prepare the library, 5' RACE was applied. The sample was run on an Illumina NovaSeq 6000. Using fastp at Q25 and MiXCR, TCRdb reprocessed the public reads and kept productive beta chains. Identical CDR3 proteins give one entry, which carries the most common genes and DNA. This sample comprises about 400,000 distinct CDR3 sequences, about 25% of them detected only once. Jointly, the top ten make up about 12% of the sample. Sequencing was done on a sample of PBMCs or a T cell subset sorted from them (not recorded which). Source of these receptors: an adult woman who had mild COVID-19 (a few samples of this study predate the infection). The sample titles of this study are shuffled in the database, so cell type and time point are left out; the donor was told from shared clones.

This clonotype was picked up a small number of times. This chain connects TRBV6-4 to TRBJ2-5; TRBD2 matches 7 bases. J gave up 5 bases and V 6 bases, and 6 bases lay outside the gene matches. This CDR3 comprises 13 residues. Germline values: CDR1 MRHNA, CDR2 SNTAGT. In DNA, the CDR3 is TGTGCCAGCAGCCGGGAGGACCGGGAGACCCAGTACTTC. Its protein product is CASSREDRETQYF.

This clonotype has at least ten counts. The V call is TRBV7-6, the J call TRBJ2-3; TRBD2 aligns across 13 bases. J was trimmed by 0 bases and V by 3 bases; bases with no gene match: 3. Germline V gene lookup returns CDR1 SGHVS and CDR2 FNYEAQ. The CDR3 loop spans 17 amino acids. The CDR3 loop is CASSLGLAGSSTDTQYF. The CDR3 DNA reads TGTGCCAGCAGCTTGGGACTAGCGGGGTCCAGCACAGATACGCAGTATTTT.

The chain recombines TRBV12-3 or TRBV12-4 with TRBJ2-1; either TRBD1 or TRBD2 may fit D (6 bases each). The V end lost 7 bases, the J end lost 2 bases, and 15 bases lay between the germline ends. CDR3 length equals 15 residues. DNA of the CDR3: TGTGCCAGCACTCCGGGTGGGGGGCCCTACAATGAGCAGTTCTTC. Amino acids: CASTPGGGPYNEQFF.

The chain links TRBV7-3 to TRBJ2-5; D gene uncertain. CDR1 is SGHTA, CDR2 FQGTGA, per germline. The CDR3 is made up of 15 amino acids. The germline V and J ends were trimmed by 2 bases and 5 bases, with 15 bases remaining between them. Here the CDR3 reads CASSLAGKGSETQYF. The DNA of the CDR3 is TGTGCCAGCAGCTTAGCTGGCAAGGGATCGGAGACCCAGTACTTC. Using reference TRBV7-3 and TRBJ2-5 for the parts outside the CDR3, the full variable domain is GAGVSQTPSNKVTEKGKYVELRCDPISGHTALYWYRQSLGQGPEFLIYFQGTGAADDSGLPNDRFFAVRPEGSVSTLKIQRTERGDSAVYLCASSLAGKGSETQYFGPGTRLLVL.

This clonotype was observed many times. The chain joins TRBV10-3 to TRBJ2-7, with D possibly matching TRBD2 (5 bases). Germline CDR1 is ENHRY and CDR2 is SYGVKD. The CDR3 spans 14 residues. V was trimmed by 4 bases and J by 2 bases, leaving 12 bases between them. The CDR3 coding sequence is TGTGCCATCAGTGCGACGGGATCCGCCTACGAGCAGTACTTC. Amino acids: CAISATGSAYEQYF.

This clonotype showed up just a few times. The genes are TRBV4-3 and TRBJ2-2, with a possible D match to TRBD1 (5 bases). With 4 bases removed from V and 5 bases from J, the gap between germline ends came to 11 bases. This CDR3 has 14 residues. Germline CDR1 reads LGHNA; CDR2 reads YSLEER. The chain's CDR3 is CASSPSGRTGELFF. CDR3 sequence (DNA): TGCGCCAGCAGCCCCTCAGGGCGGACCGGGGAGCTGTTTTTT.

This clonotype was detected a few times. The chain uses TRBV9 and TRBJ2-7, with TRBD1 identical over 10 bases. This CDR3 contains 16 residues. Trimming at V came to 0 bases and at J to 0 bases, leaving 3 bases not matched to a gene. In germline, CDR1 is SGDLS, CDR2 YYNGEE. CDR3 protein: CASSVGDRGSSYEQYF. The CDR3 region has the DNA TGTGCCAGCAGCGTAGGGGACAGGGGAAGCTCCTACGAGCAGTACTTC.

This chain connects TRBV18 to TRBJ1-6; TRBD1 agrees at 7 bases. Germline CDR1 is KGHSH and CDR2 is LQKENI. CDR3 length: 13 residues. The ends lost 1 base at V and 12 bases at J; junction bases unmatched: 3. DNA of the CDR3: TGTGCCAGCTCACCACTTCCAGGGGGACCCCTCCACTTT. Its protein product is CASSPLPGGPLHF.

In its sample, this clonotype was seen a few times. The CDR3 nucleotides are TGTGCCACCAGTGAGGCGAGGGAGCAGTTCTTC. Translated: CATSEAREQFF. This chain uses TRBV24-1 with TRBJ2-1; D gene ambiguous. The CDR3 contains 11 residues. Trimming removed 4 bases from V and 10 bases from J, with 7 bases in between. Per the germline V gene, CDR1 is KGHDR and CDR2 is SFDVKD.